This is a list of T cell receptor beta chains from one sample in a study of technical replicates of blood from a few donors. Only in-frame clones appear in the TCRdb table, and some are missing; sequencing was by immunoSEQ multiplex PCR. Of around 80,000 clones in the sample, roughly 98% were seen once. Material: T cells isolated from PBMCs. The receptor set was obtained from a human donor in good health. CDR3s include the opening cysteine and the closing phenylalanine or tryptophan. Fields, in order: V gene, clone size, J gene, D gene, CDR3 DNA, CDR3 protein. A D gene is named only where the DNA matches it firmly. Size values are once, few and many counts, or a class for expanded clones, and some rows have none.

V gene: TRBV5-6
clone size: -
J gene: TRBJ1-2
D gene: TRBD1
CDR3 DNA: TGTGCCAGCAGCCCGACAGGGGCTGATGGCTACACCTTC
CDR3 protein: CASSPTGADGYTF

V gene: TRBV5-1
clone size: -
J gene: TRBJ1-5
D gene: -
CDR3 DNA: TGCGCCAGCAGCTTGGACGGTAATCAGCCCCAGCATTTT
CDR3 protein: CASSLDGNQPQHF

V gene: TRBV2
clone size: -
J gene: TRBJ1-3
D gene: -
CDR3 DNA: TGTGCCAGCTCTTACCAGGGAAACACCATATATTTT
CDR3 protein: CASSYQGNTIYF

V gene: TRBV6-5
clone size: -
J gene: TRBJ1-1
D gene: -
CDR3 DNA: TGTGCCAGCAGTTACTCGATAGGGGCCCCGACTGAAGCTTTCTTT
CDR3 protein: CASSYSIGAPTEAFF

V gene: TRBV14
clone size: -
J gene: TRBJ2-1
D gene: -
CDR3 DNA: TGTGCCAGCAGCCAAGCCGCAACTCTGTTCAATGAGCAGTTCTTC
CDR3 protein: CASSQAATLFNEQFF

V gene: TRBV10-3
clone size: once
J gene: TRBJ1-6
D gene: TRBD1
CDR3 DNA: TGTGCCATCAGTTTTGGACAGGGTTCACCCCTCCACTTT
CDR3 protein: CAISFGQGSPLHF

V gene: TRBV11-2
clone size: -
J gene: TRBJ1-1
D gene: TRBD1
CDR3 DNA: TGTGCCAGCAGCGGGACAGTGAACACTGAAGCTTTCTTT
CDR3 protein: CASSGTVNTEAFF

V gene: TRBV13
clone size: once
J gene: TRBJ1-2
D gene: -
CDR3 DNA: TGTGCCAGCAGCTTAGGCCAAATTAACTATGGCTACACCTTC
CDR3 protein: CASSLGQINYGYTF

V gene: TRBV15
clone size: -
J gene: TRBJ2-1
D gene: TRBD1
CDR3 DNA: TGTGCCACCAGCAGAACCGGGACAGGGGCGTTGGTTAGGAATGAGCAGTTCTTC
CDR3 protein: CATSRTGTGALVRNEQFF

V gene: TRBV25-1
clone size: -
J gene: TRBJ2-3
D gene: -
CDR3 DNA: TGTGCCAGCAGTGACAGGGCCGGGACAGATACGCAGTATTTT
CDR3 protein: CASSDRAGTDTQYF

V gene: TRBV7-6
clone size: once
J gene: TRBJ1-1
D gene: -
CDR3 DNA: TGTGCCAGCAGCTTATCAGAGAACACTGAAGCTTTCTTT
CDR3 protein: CASSLSENTEAFF

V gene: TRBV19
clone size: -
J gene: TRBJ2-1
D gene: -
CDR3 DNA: TGTGCCAGTAGTACCCGCAGGGAGCAGTTCTTC
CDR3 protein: CASSTRREQFF

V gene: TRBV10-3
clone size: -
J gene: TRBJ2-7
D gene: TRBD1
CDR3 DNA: TGTGCCATCAGTGGGGACAGGGGGCCGGACGAGCAGTACTTC
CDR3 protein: CAISGDRGPDEQYF

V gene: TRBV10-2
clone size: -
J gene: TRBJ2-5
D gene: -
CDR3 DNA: TGCGCCAGCAGGGACTTAGCAACGGAGACCCAGTACTTC
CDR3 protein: CASRDLATETQYF

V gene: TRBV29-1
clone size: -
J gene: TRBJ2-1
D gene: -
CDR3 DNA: TGCAGCGTTCGGCGACAGAGCTCCTACAATGAGCAGTTCTTC
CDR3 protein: CSVRRQSSYNEQFF

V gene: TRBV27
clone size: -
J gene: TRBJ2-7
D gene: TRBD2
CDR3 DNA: TGTGCCAGCAGACCGACTAGCGGAAGCTCCTACGAGCAGTACTTC
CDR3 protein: CASRPTSGSSYEQYF

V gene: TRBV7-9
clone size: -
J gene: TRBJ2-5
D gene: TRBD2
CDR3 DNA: TGTGCCAGCAGCTCTTTAGCGGGAGGGCAAGAGACCCAGTACTTC
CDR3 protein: CASSSLAGGQETQYF

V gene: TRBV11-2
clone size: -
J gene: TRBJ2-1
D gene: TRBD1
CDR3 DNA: TGTGCCAGCACCGTTTACAGGGGGACCACCTACAATGAGCAGTTCTTC
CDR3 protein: CASTVYRGTTYNEQFF

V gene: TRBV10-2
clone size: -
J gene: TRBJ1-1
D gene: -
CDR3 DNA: TGCGCCAGCAGTGAGTCGCGGTTGGGGGGGAATGAAGCTTTCTTT
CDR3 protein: CASSESRLGGNEAFF

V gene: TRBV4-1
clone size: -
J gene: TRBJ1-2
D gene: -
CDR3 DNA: TGCGCCAGCAGCCTACGGGACACAACGGATGGGTATGGCTACACCTTC
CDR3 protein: CASSLRDTTDGYGYTF

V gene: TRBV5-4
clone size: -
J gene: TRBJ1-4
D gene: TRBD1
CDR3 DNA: TGTGCCAGCAGCGACGGGACAGCAACTAATGAAAAACTGTTTTTT
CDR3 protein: CASSDGTATNEKLFF

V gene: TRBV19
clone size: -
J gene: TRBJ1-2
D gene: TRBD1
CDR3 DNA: TGTGCCAGTAGTATCGACCCTACCGGGACAGACTATGGCTACACCTTC
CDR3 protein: CASSIDPTGTDYGYTF

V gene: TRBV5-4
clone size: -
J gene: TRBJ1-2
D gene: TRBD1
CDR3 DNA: TGTGCCAGCAGCTTGGTGGAGGGGGCGCTGGGTGAGGGCTACACCTTC
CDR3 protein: CASSLVEGALGEGYTF

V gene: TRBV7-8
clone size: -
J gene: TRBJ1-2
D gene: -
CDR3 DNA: TGTGCCAGCAGCTCTACCGGGACACCCGACTATGGCTACACCTTC
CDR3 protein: CASSSTGTPDYGYTF

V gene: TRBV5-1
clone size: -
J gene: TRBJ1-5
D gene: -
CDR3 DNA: TGCGCCAGCAGCTTGCAGGGTATGAGCAATCAGCCCCAGCATTTT
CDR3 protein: CASSLQGMSNQPQHF

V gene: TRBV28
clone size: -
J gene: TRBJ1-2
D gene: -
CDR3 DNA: TGTGCCAGCAGTTTAGAGTTTAGGGGATTTAACTATGGCTACACCTTC
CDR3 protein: CASSLEFRGFNYGYTF

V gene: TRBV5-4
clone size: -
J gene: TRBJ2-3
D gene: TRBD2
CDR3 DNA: TGTGCCAGCAGCTTGGGGGGACTAGGGAGGACAGATACGCAGTATTTT
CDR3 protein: CASSLGGLGRTDTQYF

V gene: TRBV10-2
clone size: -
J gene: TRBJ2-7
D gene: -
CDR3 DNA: TGCGCCAGCAGTGACCCGGGACACCGCTACGAGCAGTACTTC
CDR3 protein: CASSDPGHRYEQYF

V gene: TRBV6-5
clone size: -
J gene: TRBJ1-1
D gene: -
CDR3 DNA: TGTGCCAGCAGCTGGACGGGACTGATGAACACTGAAGCTTTCTTT
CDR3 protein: CASSWTGLMNTEAFF

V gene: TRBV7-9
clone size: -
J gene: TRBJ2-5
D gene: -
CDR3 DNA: TGTGCCAGCAGCCCGATGGGGGCGGAGGAAGAGACCCAGTACTTC
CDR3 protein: CASSPMGAEEETQYF

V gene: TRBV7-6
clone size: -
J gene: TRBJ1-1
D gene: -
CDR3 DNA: TGTGCCAGCAGCGATCATGACATTGAAGCTTTCTTT
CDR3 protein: CASSDHDIEAFF

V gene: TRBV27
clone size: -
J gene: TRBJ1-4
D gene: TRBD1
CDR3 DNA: TGTGCCAGCAGTCCCGCGGGCAGGGGGCGCCTGATCGAGATTGATAATGAAAAACTGTTTTTT
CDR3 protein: CASSPAGRGRLIEIDNEKLFF

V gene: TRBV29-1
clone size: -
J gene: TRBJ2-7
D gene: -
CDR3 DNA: TGCAGCGTGCTAAGGACAGCTTACGAGCAGTACTTC
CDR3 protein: CSVLRTAYEQYF

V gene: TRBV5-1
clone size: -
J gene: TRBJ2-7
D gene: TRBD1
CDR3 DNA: TGCGCCAGCAGCTTCCCCGACAGGGCAGGCGAGCAGTACTTC
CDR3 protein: CASSFPDRAGEQYF

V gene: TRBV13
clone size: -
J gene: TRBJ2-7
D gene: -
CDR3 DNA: TGTGCCAGCAGCCTCAATAGGGGCCTATACGAGCAGTACTTC
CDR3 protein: CASSLNRGLYEQYF

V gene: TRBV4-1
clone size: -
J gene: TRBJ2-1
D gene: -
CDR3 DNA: TGCGCCAGCAGCCAAGCGTTTTTGCCAGGGATTTACAATGAGCAGTTCTTC
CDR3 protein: CASSQAFLPGIYNEQFF

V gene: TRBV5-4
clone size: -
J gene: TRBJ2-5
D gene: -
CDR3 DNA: TGTGCCAGCAGCTTTGGTGGGGGCGGAAGGGGAGAGACCCAGTACTTC
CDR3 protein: CASSFGGGGRGETQYF

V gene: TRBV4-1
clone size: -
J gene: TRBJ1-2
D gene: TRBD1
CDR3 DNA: TGCGCCAGCAGCCAAGGGACAGGATATGATGGCTACACCTTC
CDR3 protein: CASSQGTGYDGYTF

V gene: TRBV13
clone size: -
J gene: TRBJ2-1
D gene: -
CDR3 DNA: TGTGCCAGCAGCCGGGTTGTCAATGAGCAGTTCTTC
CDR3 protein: CASSRVVNEQFF

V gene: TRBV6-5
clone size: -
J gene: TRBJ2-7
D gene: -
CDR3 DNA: TGTGCCAGCAGTTACGGGGGGAAGAACGAGCAGTACTTC
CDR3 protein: CASSYGGKNEQYF

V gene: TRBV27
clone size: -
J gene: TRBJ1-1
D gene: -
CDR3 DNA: TGTGCCAGCAGTTTATACTCGGCGGGCACTGAAGCTTTCTTT
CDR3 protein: CASSLYSAGTEAFF

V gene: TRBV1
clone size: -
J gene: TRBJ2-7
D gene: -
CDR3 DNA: TGCACCAGCAGCCCCGGGACTGGGGATAGCTTCTGCGAGCAGTACTTC
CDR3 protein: CTSSPGTGDSFCEQYF

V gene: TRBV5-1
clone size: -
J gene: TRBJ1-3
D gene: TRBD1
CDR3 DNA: TGCGCCAGCAGGGGGACAGACGACGGAAACACCATATATTTT
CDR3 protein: CASRGTDDGNTIYF

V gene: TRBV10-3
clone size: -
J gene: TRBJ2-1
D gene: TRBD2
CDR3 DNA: TGTGCCATCAATAGCGGGAGCCGTGTGGATGAGCAGTTCTTC
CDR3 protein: CAINSGSRVDEQFF

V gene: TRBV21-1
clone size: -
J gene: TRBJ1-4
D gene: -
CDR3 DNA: TGTGCCAGCAGGACAGGGGGCCATAATGAAAAACTGTTTTTT
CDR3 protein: CASRTGGHNEKLFF

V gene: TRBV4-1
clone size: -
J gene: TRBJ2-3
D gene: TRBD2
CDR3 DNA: TGCGCCAGCAGCCTGAAAATACTTGGACTAGCGGGAGGCACAGATACGCAGTATTTT
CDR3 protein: CASSLKILGLAGGTDTQYF

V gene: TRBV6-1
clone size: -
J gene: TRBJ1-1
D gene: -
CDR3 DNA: TGTGCCAGCAGTGGGGGGGGGAGGCTGAACACTGAAGCTTTCTTT
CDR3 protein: CASSGGGRLNTEAFF

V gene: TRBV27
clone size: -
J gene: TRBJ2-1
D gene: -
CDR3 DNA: TGTGCCAGCAGTTTCTCGCGTGAGCAGTTCTTC
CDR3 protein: CASSFSREQFF

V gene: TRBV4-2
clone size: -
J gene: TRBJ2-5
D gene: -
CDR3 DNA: TGTGCCAGCAGCCAAATGGGGCGGGGAAATTCCCAAGAGACCCAGTACTTC
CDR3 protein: CASSQMGRGNSQETQYF

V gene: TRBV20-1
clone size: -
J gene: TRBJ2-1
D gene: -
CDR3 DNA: TGCAGTGCTAGCTTTTACAATGAGCAGTTCTTC
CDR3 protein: CSASFYNEQFF

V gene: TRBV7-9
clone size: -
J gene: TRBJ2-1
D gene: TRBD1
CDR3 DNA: TGTGCCAGCAGCCACAGGGGGCTGGCGGGAGACCTCGGGGATGAGCAGTTCTTC
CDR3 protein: CASSHRGLAGDLGDEQFF

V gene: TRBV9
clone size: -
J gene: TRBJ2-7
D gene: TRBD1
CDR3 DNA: TGTGCCAGCAGCTTGGGACAGGGTGCCTACTACGAGCAGTACTTC
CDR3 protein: CASSLGQGAYYEQYF

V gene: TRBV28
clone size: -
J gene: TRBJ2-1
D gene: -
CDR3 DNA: TGTGCCAGCAGTTTATGGGACAGAACCTACAATGAGCAGTTCTTC
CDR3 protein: CASSLWDRTYNEQFF